This is a list of T cell receptor beta chains from one sample in a study of blood T cell repertoires in COVID-19. Clones were sequenced by immunoSEQ multiplex PCR, and TCRdb holds only the in-frame ones, with some missing. Among some 150,000 clones, roughly 84% were seen once, and the ten largest hold 35% to 55%. The source material was peripheral blood. The receptors shown here come from a human donor in a cohort sampled during active COVID-19. Each CDR3 is given with its conserved first and last residue. Fields, in order: D gene, V gene, J gene, clone size, CDR3 protein, CDR3 DNA. D genes are given only for firm matches. The size of a clone is reported for some rows only, either as once, few or many, or as a class for expanded clones.

TRBD2	TRBV9	TRBJ2-2	NA	CASSGRSGTSTTGELFF	TGTGCCAGCAGCGGACGCTCCGGGACTAGCACTACCGGGGAGCTGTTTTTT
NA	TRBV5-1	TRBJ1-1	NA	CASSLVQKNTEAFF	TGCGCCAGCAGCTTGGTCCAGAAGAACACTGAAGCTTTCTTT
NA	TRBV6-2/TRBV6-3	TRBJ2-2	NA	CASSYSGGFTGELFF	TGTGCCAGCAGTTACTCCGGAGGGTTTACCGGGGAGCTGTTTTTT
TRBD1	TRBV14	TRBJ2-1	NA	CASNPTGAEQFF	TGTGCCAGCAATCCGACAGGGGCTGAGCAGTTCTTC
NA	TRBV7-2	TRBJ2-3	NA	CASSLVPTTDTQYF	TGTGCCAGCAGCTTAGTGCCTACCACAGATACGCAGTATTTT
TRBD1	TRBV10-3	TRBJ1-2	NA	CAIQAGDRANYGYTF	TGTGCCATCCAGGCAGGGGACAGAGCTAACTATGGCTACACCTTC
NA	TRBV5-8	TRBJ1-2	NA	CASSLGRTNYGYTF	TGTGCCAGCAGCTTAGGCAGGACTAACTATGGCTACACCTTC
TRBD1	TRBV10-3	TRBJ1-5	NA	CAGGGGPGEPQHF	TGTGCCGGCGGAGGGGGCCCGGGTGAGCCCCAGCATTTT
TRBD1	TRBV5-6	TRBJ1-6	NA	CASSPVGQLNSPLHF	TGTGCCAGCAGCCCTGTGGGACAGTTGAATTCACCCCTCCACTTT
TRBD1	TRBV5-1	TRBJ2-5	NA	CASSLAGTVGQETQYF	TGCGCCAGCAGCTTGGCCGGGACAGTAGGACAAGAGACCCAGTACTTC
NA	TRBV3-1/TRBV3-2	TRBJ1-5	NA	CASSQDAGGSPQPQHF	TGTGCCAGCAGCCAAGATGCCGGGGGATCCCCCCAGCCCCAGCATTTT
TRBD2	TRBV28	TRBJ2-1	NA	CASTPAGGYNEQFF	TGTGCCAGCACCCCCGCGGGAGGGTACAATGAGCAGTTCTTC
NA	TRBV9	TRBJ1-3	NA	CASSVTGSSGNTIYF	TGTGCCAGCAGCGTAACAGGGAGCTCTGGAAACACCATATATTTT
NA	TRBV7-9	TRBJ2-1	many	CASSPTRFPEQFF	TGTGCCAGCAGCCCAACCCGGTTCCCAGAGCAGTTCTTC
NA	TRBV14	TRBJ2-3	once	CASSQGRVGTDTQYF	TGTGCCAGCAGCCAAGGGCGGGTGGGAACAGATACGCAGTATTTT
TRBD1	TRBV19	TRBJ2-7	once	CASSGRGTGDYEQYF	TGTGCCAGTAGCGGGAGGGGGACAGGGGACTACGAGCAGTACTTC
TRBD1	TRBV18	TRBJ1-4	NA	CASSPGGESEKLFF	TGTGCCAGCTCCCCAGGGGGCGAGAGTGAAAAACTGTTTTTT
TRBD2	TRBV19	TRBJ2-1	NA	CASSIETSGRAGEQFF	TGTGCCAGTAGTATAGAGACTAGCGGGAGGGCCGGTGAGCAGTTCTTC
NA	TRBV29-1	TRBJ1-1	NA	CSVGRDVAEAFF	TGCAGCGTTGGGAGGGACGTAGCTGAAGCTTTCTTT
NA	TRBV19	TRBJ1-4	many	CASSIETGSDEKLFF	TGTGCCAGTAGTATAGAGACAGGAAGCGATGAAAAACTGTTTTTT
NA	TRBV30	TRBJ2-5	NA	CAWSVHRAQETQYF	TGTGCCTGGAGTGTCCACAGGGCCCAAGAGACCCAGTACTTC
NA	TRBV19	TRBJ1-4	NA	CASSIVGGREKLFF	TGTGCCAGTAGTATAGTGGGCGGGCGGGAAAAACTGTTTTTT
TRBD2	TRBV19	TRBJ2-1	NA	CASSITGGGSIYNEQFF	TGTGCCAGTAGTATAACGGGAGGCGGGAGTATCTACAATGAGCAGTTCTTC
TRBD1	TRBV11-1	TRBJ1-2	NA	CASSSDRGMDGYTF	TGTGCCAGCAGCTCGGACAGGGGGATGGATGGCTACACCTTC
NA	TRBV5-5	TRBJ1-5	NA	CASSAGLLSYQPQHF	TGTGCCAGCAGCGCGGGCCTACTGTCTTATCAGCCCCAGCATTTT
NA	TRBV7-9	TRBJ1-1	NA	CASSLYGANTEAFF	TGTGCCAGCAGCTTATATGGGGCTAACACTGAAGCTTTCTTT
NA	TRBV6-5	TRBJ1-5	once	CASRDYQGLNQPQHF	TGTGCCAGCAGAGATTACCAGGGCTTAAATCAGCCCCAGCATTTT
TRBD2	TRBV7-9	TRBJ2-5	NA	CASSLGGSGETQYF	TGTGCCAGCAGCTTAGGCGGGAGTGGAGAGACCCAGTACTTC
NA	TRBV12-3/TRBV12-4	TRBJ2-7	NA	CASSPTDYEQYF	TGTGCCAGCAGTCCGACTGATTACGAGCAGTACTTC
TRBD1	TRBV6-5	TRBJ2-7	NA	CASRPPGQGLYEQYF	TGTGCCAGCAGACCCCCGGGACAGGGTCTCTACGAGCAGTACTTC
NA	TRBV24-1	TRBJ2-1	NA	CATSLGASSYNEQFF	TGTGCCACCAGTTTAGGGGCCTCTTCCTACAATGAGCAGTTCTTC
NA	TRBV7-2	TRBJ1-5	NA	CASSLVTGMINQPQHF	TGTGCCAGCAGCTTAGTAACAGGGATGATTAATCAGCCCCAGCATTTT
TRBD1	TRBV27	TRBJ1-2	NA	CASSFTGGSGYGYTF	TGTGCCAGCAGTTTCACAGGGGGTAGTGGCTATGGCTACACCTTC
NA	TRBV9	TRBJ1-3	NA	CASSVGGTEGSGNTIYF	TGTGCCAGCAGCGTAGGGGGTACTGAGGGCTCTGGAAACACCATATATTTT
NA	TRBV5-8	TRBJ2-7	NA	CASSVGGSSYEQYF	TGTGCCAGCAGCGTGGGTGGTAGCTCCTACGAGCAGTACTTC
TRBD1	TRBV30	TRBJ1-2	few	CAWRGGQGDYTF	TGTGCCTGGAGGGGGGGACAGGGGGACTACACCTTC
TRBD1	TRBV12-3/TRBV12-4	TRBJ1-2	NA	CASSRGTGGYTF	TGTGCCAGCAGCCGCGGGACAGGAGGCTACACCTTC
NA	TRBV13	TRBJ1-3	NA	CASSPRTVSGNTIYF	TGTGCCAGCAGCCCCAGGACAGTCTCTGGAAACACCATATATTTT
NA	TRBV12-3/TRBV12-4	TRBJ1-3	few	CASSGPGNTIYF	TGTGCCAGCAGCGGTCCGGGAAACACCATATATTTT
NA	TRBV7-3	TRBJ2-2	NA	CASSPRGLNTGELFF	TGTGCCAGCAGCCCGCGGGGGCTGAACACCGGGGAGCTGTTTTTT
NA	TRBV9	TRBJ2-3	NA	CASSVRGTTDTQYF	TGTGCCAGCAGCGTAAGGGGGACCACAGATACGCAGTATTTT
NA	TRBV7-3	TRBJ2-5	NA	CASSLTPGETQYF	TGTGCCAGCAGCTTAACTCCGGGGGAGACCCAGTACTTC